A single sample is the source of the 17 T cell receptor beta chains below, sequenced in a study of T cell clones after liver transplantation. Sequencing used immunoSEQ multiplex PCR; TCRdb keeps in-frame clones, though not all of them. The sample yields 65,000 to 70,000 clones, 85% to 95% seen once. Sequencing used CD4+ T cells from blood, obtained about 25 months after liver transplant. The source of these receptors is a human patient who received a liver transplant. A subset of T cells may come from the graft donor.

The chain combines TRBV10-3 with TRBJ1-1; D gene unclear. The germline V gene encodes CDR1 ENHRY and CDR2 SYGVKD. There are 13 residues in the CDR3. V was cut by 6 bases and J by 6 bases, with 14 bases left in between. CDR3 nucleotide sequence: TGTGCCATCAGGGGGATGTTAAACGCTGAAGCTTTCTTT. This sequence encodes CAIRGMLNAEAFF.

In its sample, this clone was seen once. This sequence joins TRBV15 and TRBJ1-2, with 9 bases fitting TRBD1. After removal of 7 bases from V and 8 bases from J, the junction contained 11 bases not matched to a gene. Germline CDR1 is LNHNV and CDR2 is YYDKDF (reference sequence). This CDR3 has 14 residues. The CDR3 nucleotides are TGTGCCACCACTCCCTGGGGGACAGGGACCGGCTACACCTTC. Translated: CATTPWGTGTGYTF.

The chain employs TRBV10-2 and TRBJ2-7; 7 positions match TRBD1. The V gene end was trimmed by 6 bases and the J gene end by 6 bases; junction bases not matched to a gene: 5. This CDR3 has 12 amino acids. Looked up from germline, CDR1 is WSHSY and CDR2 is SAAADI. This chain's CDR3 is CASSLTGAEQYF. The CDR3 DNA sequence: TGCGCCAGCAGCCTCACAGGGGCCGAGCAGTACTTC.

DNA of the CDR3: TGTGCCAGCAGCCATTGGGACAGGGGAACTGAAGCTTTCTTT. It is translated as CASSHWDRGTEAFF. The genes are TRBV11-3 and TRBJ1-1, with 10 bases matching TRBD1. Trimming took 5 bases from V and 5 from J; bases not matched to a gene: 5. The germline CDR1 and CDR2 sequences are SGHNT and YENEEA. This CDR3 contains 14 residues.

The CDR3 loop reads CASSEARPLSGSWDQETQYF. The CDR3 coding sequence is TGTGCCAGCAGTGAAGCGCGGCCTTTGAGCGGGTCCTGGGATCAAGAGACCCAGTACTTC. This rearrangement joins TRBV6-1 to TRBJ2-5, with D possibly being TRBD2 (6 bases). This CDR3 is built from 20 residues. Germline CDR1 MNHNS, CDR2 SASEGT. V was pared by 0 bases and J by 2 bases, with 25 bases between.

The chain couples TRBV28 to TRBJ1-1, with 7 nucleotides matching TRBD1. Looked up from germline, CDR1 is MDHEN and CDR2 is SYDVKM. The V gene end was trimmed by 4 bases and the J gene end by 0 bases; junction bases not matched to a gene: 11. This CDR3 has 17 residues. CDR3 in amino acids: CASSSYGPGGVNTEAFF. For the CDR3, the DNA is TGTGCCAGCAGTTCTTACGGTCCAGGGGGGGTGAACACTGAAGCTTTCTTT.

This chain connects TRBV25-1 to TRBJ2-1; possibly TRBD2 for D (5 bases). The CDR3 consists of 18 residues. Trimming stripped 5 bases from V and 7 bases from J, with 27 bases between. The V gene's germline CDR1 is MGHDK and CDR2 SYGVNS. The CDR3, as DNA: TGTGCCAGCAGTCAAGGTTTTAAAGCGGCAAAGAGGATTAATGAGCAGTTCTTC. Protein: CASSQGFKAAKRINEQFF. Drawing the rest from reference TRBV25-1 and TRBJ2-1, the complete variable domain is EADIYQTPRYLVIGTGKKITLECSQTMGHDKMYWYQQDPGMELHLIHYSYGVNSTEKGDLSSESTVSRIRTEHFPLTLESARPSHTSQYLCASSQGFKAAKRINEQFFGPGTRLTVL.

The sample holds one count of this clone. The V and J genes are TRBV14 and TRBJ2-1, with D possibly matching TRBD1 (5 bases). Trimming stripped 4 bases from V and 6 bases from J, with 10 bases between. This CDR3 spans 13 amino acids. The germline V gene has CDR1 SGHDN and CDR2 FVKESK. The CDR3 DNA reads TGTGCCAGCAGCCCCCAGGGTATCAATGAGCAGTTCTTC. This translates into CASSPQGINEQFF.

For this clone: One end of the junction is discordant with germline, which a read error may explain. The chain joins TRBV18 to TRBJ2-7; D is possibly TRBD1 or TRBD2 (5 bases each). Looked up from germline, CDR1 is KGHSH and CDR2 is LQKENI. The CDR3 has 13 amino acids. In DNA, the CDR3 is TGTGCCAGCTCACCAAAAGAGCAGGGACGGCCTAACTTC. Translated, it gives CASSPKEQGRPNF.

This clone was counted only a few times. The rearrangement uses TRBV28 and TRBJ1-5; a weak D match, TRBD1 (5 bases). V was clipped by 2 bases and J by 0 bases, with 14 bases between them. Germline V lookup: CDR1 MDHEN, CDR2 SYDVKM. The CDR3 spans 17 residues. The CDR3 loop is CASSLGAAYYSNQPQHF. Here the CDR3 DNA reads TGTGCCAGCAGTTTAGGGGCAGCCTATTATAGCAATCAGCCCCAGCATTTT.

The rearrangement links TRBV28 to TRBJ2-2; 9 bases are shared with TRBD2. The germline V gene encodes CDR1 MDHEN and CDR2 SYDVKM. The CDR3 runs 15 residues. The V gene end was trimmed by 7 bases and the J gene end by 5 bases; junction bases not matched to a gene: 8. In DNA, the CDR3 is TGTGCCAGCAAAATAGCGGGAGTGCGTACCGGGGAGCTGTTTTTT. Its translation is CASKIAGVRTGELFF.

This clone is a singleton in its sample. This chain links TRBV4-2 with TRBJ2-5; possibly TRBD1 for D (5 bases). The J call is uncertain, as TRBJ2-7 better fits the DNA end. The CDR3 is 14 residues long. Germline values: CDR1 LGHNA, CDR2 YNFKEQ. CDR3 sequence (DNA): TGTGCCAGCAGCCAAGATCTACAGGACTACGAGCAGTACTTC. This translates into CASSQDLQDYEQYF.

This chain joins TRBV19 and TRBJ2-7, with D unclear. V was pared by 3 bases and J by 4 bases, with 13 bases between. CDR1 and CDR2 (germline): LNHDA, SQIVND (reference sequence). The CDR3 spans 14 residues. The CDR3 coding sequence is TGTGCCAGTAGTATTAGGAGTCCCGGATACGAGCAGTACTTC. Encoded protein: CASSIRSPGYEQYF.

The CDR3 protein is CASNQGLGYGYTF. DNA of the CDR3: TGTGCCAGCAATCAGGGTTTAGGGTATGGCTACACCTTC. The V and J genes are TRBV6-1 and TRBJ1-2, with a possible D match to TRBD1 (5 bases). The CDR3 is made up of 13 amino acids. Germline CDR1 MNHNS, CDR2 SASEGT. V was clipped by 7 bases and J by 5 bases, with 14 bases between them.

This chain connects TRBV6-6 to TRBJ2-1; 7 bases fit TRBD2. CDR1 and CDR2 from the germline V gene are MNHNY and SVGAGI (reference sequence). V was pared by 6 bases and J by 8 bases, with 13 bases of the junction left unmatched. The CDR3 runs 15 residues. CDR3 amino acids: CASRTPLAEVDEQFF. CDR3 coding DNA: TGTGCCAGCAGGACCCCCCTAGCGGAAGTTGATGAGCAGTTCTTC.

The chain has TRBV7-9 and TRBJ1-2; D is unclear. The CDR3 consists of 13 residues. Germline loops: CDR1 SEHNR, CDR2 FQNEAQ (reference sequence). V lost 5 bases and J 5 bases, leaving 12 bases between the germline ends. CDR3 loop: CASSPAPSYGYTF. The CDR3 region has the DNA TGTGCCAGCAGCCCGGCACCTTCTTATGGCTACACCTTC.

This chain joins TRBV6-1 and TRBJ2-2; D gene ambiguous. V lost 5 bases, J lost 4 bases, and 14 bases lay in between. Germline V gene sequence: CDR1 MNHNS, CDR2 SASEGT. The CDR3 runs to 15 residues. CDR3 sequence reads: CASSKESAVTGELFF. CDR3 DNA sequence: TGTGCCAGCAGTAAGGAGTCCGCGGTCACCGGGGAGCTGTTTTTT.